Listed below are T cell receptor beta chains from one sample, sequenced in a study of breast tumors, draining lymph nodes, adjacent tissues. Each CDR3 protein is one row after TCRdb ran MiXCR on the multiplex PCR reads. The sample contains tens of thousands of distinct CDR3 sequences, under 50% of which appear only once. The sample taken for sequencing was breast tumor tissue. These TCRs come from a female donor with breast cancer. Some clones in this sample may be carry-over from other donors' samples. CDR3s include the opening cysteine and the closing phenylalanine or tryptophan. The order of the fields is clone size, J gene, V gene, D gene, CDR3 protein, CDR3 DNA. The D gene is left open where the match is weak. Only part of the rows carry a size: once, few, many, or a class if the clone is expanded.

abundance: many; j_gene: TRBJ2-3; v_gene: TRBV20-1; d_gene: -; CDR3aa: CSASLFRTDHISTDTQYF; CDR3nt: TGCAGTGCTAGTTTATTTAGAACGGACCATATTAGCACAGATACGCAGTATTTT
abundance: -; j_gene: TRBJ2-5; v_gene: TRBV20-1; d_gene: TRBD2; CDR3aa: CSARPAGLAGAVETQYF; CDR3nt: TGCAGTGCTAGACCGGCGGGACTAGCGGGAGCGGTGGAGACCCAGTACTTC
abundance: -; j_gene: TRBJ2-1; v_gene: TRBV29-1; d_gene: -; CDR3aa: CSVSPTYDEQFF; CDR3nt: TGCAGTGTTTCTCCGACCTACGATGAGCAGTTCTTC
abundance: many; j_gene: TRBJ2-5; v_gene: TRBV6-5; d_gene: TRBD1; CDR3aa: CASSPPRQGSGETQYF; CDR3nt: TGTGCCAGCAGTCCCCCGCGACAGGGGAGTGGGGAGACCCAGTACTTC
abundance: -; j_gene: TRBJ2-5; v_gene: TRBV7-3; d_gene: TRBD2; CDR3aa: CASSSGLAGGTF; CDR3nt: TGTGCCAGCAGCAGCGGACTAGCGGGCGGTACCTTC
abundance: -; j_gene: TRBJ1-5; v_gene: TRBV15; d_gene: TRBD1; CDR3aa: CATSREQGAQPQHF; CDR3nt: TGTGCCACCAGCAGAGAGCAGGGGGCTCAGCCCCAGCATTTT
abundance: many; j_gene: TRBJ1-6; v_gene: TRBV19; d_gene: TRBD1; CDR3aa: CASSIPPGQGNSPLHF; CDR3nt: TGTGCCAGTAGTATTCCACCGGGACAGGGGAATTCACCCCTCCACTTT
abundance: -; j_gene: TRBJ1-1; v_gene: TRBV5-1; d_gene: -; CDR3aa: CASSPELNTEAFF; CDR3nt: TGCGCCAGCAGCCCAGAATTGAACACTGAAGCTTTCTTT
abundance: many; j_gene: TRBJ2-1; v_gene: TRBV15; d_gene: TRBD2; CDR3aa: CATKSGTSGNSYNEQFF; CDR3nt: TGTGCCACTAAGTCCGGGACTAGCGGTAATTCCTACAATGAGCAGTTCTTC
abundance: once; j_gene: TRBJ1-2; v_gene: TRBV7-9; d_gene: -; CDR3aa: CASSLNDLGRGNTF; CDR3nt: TGTGCCAGCAGCCTTAATGACTTGGGACGGGGCAACACCTTC
abundance: -; j_gene: TRBJ2-3; v_gene: TRBV7-3; d_gene: -; CDR3aa: CASSQSSGATDTQYF; CDR3nt: TGTGCCAGCAGCCAAAGTTCGGGGGCAACAGATACGCAGTATTTT
abundance: -; j_gene: TRBJ2-7; v_gene: TRBV28; d_gene: TRBD2; CDR3aa: CASRSLAGSSYEQYF; CDR3nt: TGTGCCAGCAGATCCCTAGCGGGCAGCTCCTACGAGCAGTACTTC
abundance: many; j_gene: TRBJ2-5; v_gene: TRBV6-1; d_gene: -; CDR3aa: CASTSQETQYF; CDR3nt: TGTGCCAGCACCAGCCAAGAGACCCAGTACTTC
abundance: many; j_gene: TRBJ1-5; v_gene: TRBV28; d_gene: -; CDR3aa: CASTTGANQPQHF; CDR3nt: TGTGCCAGCACCACGGGGGCAAATCAGCCCCAGCATTTT
abundance: -; j_gene: TRBJ2-1; v_gene: TRBV10-3; d_gene: TRBD2; CDR3aa: CAISPAPGLAGDEQFF; CDR3nt: TGTGCCATCAGCCCCGCACCGGGACTAGCGGGAGATGAGCAGTTCTTC
abundance: -; j_gene: TRBJ1-6; v_gene: TRBV10-3; d_gene: TRBD1; CDR3aa: CAIKTGDSPLHF; CDR3nt: TGTGCCATCAAGACAGGGGACTCACCCCTCCACTTT
abundance: -; j_gene: TRBJ1-4; v_gene: TRBV10-2; d_gene: -; CDR3aa: CAVGLTVGEKLFF; CDR3nt: TGCGCCGTTGGTCTAACAGTGGGCGAAAAACTGTTTTTT
abundance: -; j_gene: TRBJ1-6; v_gene: TRBV2; d_gene: -; CDR3aa: CAGSPKGLPPHF; CDR3nt: TGTGCCGGCTCCCCAAAGGGGTTACCCCCCCACTTT
abundance: few; j_gene: TRBJ2-3; v_gene: TRBV7-8; d_gene: TRBD2; CDR3aa: CASSLTGLAATDTQYF; CDR3nt: TGTGCCAGCAGCCTTACGGGTCTAGCGGCGACAGATACGCAGTATTTT
abundance: many; j_gene: TRBJ1-2; v_gene: TRBV24-1; d_gene: -; CDR3aa: CATSDWGVDYGYTF; CDR3nt: TGTGCCACCAGTGATTGGGGAGTAGACTATGGCTACACCTTC
abundance: once; j_gene: TRBJ2-3; v_gene: TRBV2; d_gene: -; CDR3aa: CASRGRNTDTQYF; CDR3nt: TGTGCCAGCAGAGGGCGGAACACAGATACGCAGTATTTT
abundance: many; j_gene: TRBJ1-5; v_gene: TRBV12-3/TRBV12-4; d_gene: TRBD1; CDR3aa: CASRPGQAANQPQHF; CDR3nt: TGTGCCAGCAGGCCGGGACAGGCGGCGAATCAGCCCCAGCATTTT
abundance: few; j_gene: TRBJ1-2; v_gene: TRBV29-1; d_gene: -; CDR3aa: CSVKTGTANYGYTF; CDR3nt: TGCAGCGTTAAGACAGGCACCGCTAACTATGGCTACACCTTC
abundance: many; j_gene: TRBJ2-3; v_gene: TRBV6-2/TRBV6-3; d_gene: TRBD1; CDR3aa: CASSLRDRSTDTQYF; CDR3nt: TGTGCCAGCAGCCTCCGGGACAGATCCACAGATACGCAGTATTTT
abundance: -; j_gene: TRBJ1-4; v_gene: TRBV7-9; d_gene: -; CDR3aa: CASSHPSDVGEKLFF; CDR3nt: TGTGCCAGCAGTCATCCTTCAGACGTAGGTGAAAAACTGTTTTTT
abundance: -; j_gene: TRBJ2-7; v_gene: TRBV20-1; d_gene: -; CDR3aa: CSAGVSGPYEQYF; CDR3nt: TGCAGTGCTGGTGTAAGCGGACCCTACGAGCAGTACTTC
abundance: -; j_gene: TRBJ2-3; v_gene: TRBV20-1; d_gene: -; CDR3aa: CSASVLSTDTQYF; CDR3nt: TGCAGTGCTAGCGTCCTTAGCACAGATACGCAGTATTTT
abundance: -; j_gene: TRBJ2-1; v_gene: TRBV7-9; d_gene: TRBD2; CDR3aa: CASSFPTSGQGNEQFF; CDR3nt: TGTGCCAGCAGCTTTCCGACTAGCGGGCAAGGGAATGAGCAGTTCTTC
abundance: few; j_gene: TRBJ2-3; v_gene: TRBV7-9; d_gene: -; CDR3aa: CASSLAGAINEQYF; CDR3nt: TGTGCCAGCAGCTTAGCGGGAGCAATTAATGAGCAGTATTTT
abundance: -; j_gene: TRBJ2-7; v_gene: TRBV7-2; d_gene: -; CDR3aa: CASSSYEQYF; CDR3nt: TGTGCCAGCAGCTCCTACGAGCAGTACTTC
abundance: -; j_gene: TRBJ1-1; v_gene: TRBV6-1; d_gene: -; CDR3aa: CAIRPKGEATEAFF; CDR3nt: TGTGCCATCCGCCCTAAGGGGGAGGCGACTGAAGCTTTCTTT
abundance: many; j_gene: TRBJ2-7; v_gene: TRBV10-1; d_gene: -; CDR3aa: CASSEAGGLAFGEQYF; CDR3nt: TGCGCCAGCAGTGAGGCTGGTGGTCTCGCTTTTGGGGAGCAGTACTTC
abundance: few; j_gene: TRBJ2-3; v_gene: TRBV5-6; d_gene: -; CDR3aa: CASSLDTATQYF; CDR3nt: TGTGCCAGCAGCTTGGACACAGCTACGCAGTATTTT
abundance: many; j_gene: TRBJ1-5; v_gene: TRBV19; d_gene: TRBD1; CDR3aa: CASSMLGQGIGDGRQPQHF; CDR3nt: TGTGCCAGTAGTATGTTGGGACAGGGTATTGGGGACGGCCGGCAGCCCCAGCATTTT
abundance: -; j_gene: TRBJ1-2; v_gene: TRBV7-3; d_gene: -; CDR3aa: CAGREGFNYGYIF; CDR3nt: TGTGCCGGCAGGGAAGGCTTTAACTATGGCTACATCTTC
abundance: many; j_gene: TRBJ1-2; v_gene: TRBV7-3; d_gene: -; CDR3aa: CASSPGVSDGYTF; CDR3nt: TGTGCCAGCAGCCCAGGGGTTTCGGATGGCTACACCTTC
abundance: -; j_gene: TRBJ1-1; v_gene: TRBV7-2; d_gene: TRBD1; CDR3aa: CASSRTGATEAFF; CDR3nt: TGTGCCAGCAGCCGTACAGGGGCCACTGAAGCTTTCTTT
abundance: many; j_gene: TRBJ1-6; v_gene: TRBV7-2; d_gene: -; CDR3aa: CASSLLRRADRDSPLHF; CDR3nt: TGTGCCAGCAGCTTATTACGCAGGGCGGATAGGGATTCACCCCTCCACTTT
abundance: -; j_gene: TRBJ2-5; v_gene: TRBV2; d_gene: TRBD1; CDR3aa: CASRAGGLETQYF; CDR3nt: TGTGCCAGCAGGGCAGGGGGCCTAGAGACCCAGTACTTC
abundance: many; j_gene: TRBJ2-7; v_gene: TRBV7-9; d_gene: TRBD2; CDR3aa: CASSRSGRKYEQYF; CDR3nt: TGTGCCAGCAGCCGTAGCGGGAGAAAGTACGAGCAGTACTTC
abundance: few; j_gene: TRBJ2-3; v_gene: TRBV9; d_gene: TRBD2; CDR3aa: CASSGGTSGRDTQYF; CDR3nt: TGTGCCAGCAGCGGTGGGACTAGCGGGAGGGATACGCAGTATTTT
abundance: many; j_gene: TRBJ2-5; v_gene: TRBV19; d_gene: TRBD1; CDR3aa: CASSPRPGQGPLQETQYF; CDR3nt: TGTGCCAGTAGTCCAAGACCGGGACAGGGGCCTCTCCAAGAGACCCAGTACTTC
abundance: -; j_gene: TRBJ1-1; v_gene: TRBV20-1; d_gene: -; CDR3aa: CSAGPRGFRTEAFF; CDR3nt: TGCAGTGCTGGGCCCAGGGGTTTTAGAACTGAAGCTTTCTTT
abundance: many; j_gene: TRBJ1-2; v_gene: TRBV5-8; d_gene: TRBD1; CDR3aa: CASSADRNYGYTF; CDR3nt: TGTGCCAGCAGCGCGGACAGGAACTATGGCTACACCTTC
abundance: -; j_gene: TRBJ1-5; v_gene: TRBV20-1; d_gene: -; CDR3aa: CSASPDSVNQPQHF; CDR3nt: TGCAGTGCTAGCCCGGACAGTGTCAATCAGCCCCAGCATTTT
abundance: once; j_gene: TRBJ2-5; v_gene: TRBV2; d_gene: -; CDR3aa: CASSDGGELARGF; CDR3nt: TGTGCCAGCAGTGACGGCGGAGAGCTCGCCCGAGGGTTC
abundance: many; j_gene: TRBJ1-1; v_gene: TRBV7-8; d_gene: -; CDR3aa: CASSRPGANTEAFF; CDR3nt: TGTGCCAGCAGCCGCCCCGGGGCGAACACTGAAGCTTTCTTT
abundance: many; j_gene: TRBJ2-2; v_gene: TRBV5-4; d_gene: TRBD2; CDR3aa: CASSRDLAGVGTGELFF; CDR3nt: TGTGCCAGCAGCAGGGACTTAGCGGGAGTAGGTACCGGGGAGCTGTTTTTT
abundance: -; j_gene: TRBJ2-1; v_gene: TRBV7-8; d_gene: TRBD2; CDR3aa: CASSLRLRTSGRNWGSYNERFF; CDR3nt: TGCGCCAGCAGCTTAAGACTTAGGACTAGCGGGAGGAATTGGGGCTCCTACAATGAGCGGTTCTTC
abundance: many; j_gene: TRBJ2-5; v_gene: TRBV10-3; d_gene: TRBD2; CDR3aa: CAAETSGNGETQYF; CDR3nt: TGTGCCGCAGAGACTAGCGGGAACGGGGAGACCCAGTACTTC
abundance: -; j_gene: TRBJ1-1; v_gene: TRBV3-1; d_gene: -; CDR3aa: CASSQGPGNTEAFF; CDR3nt: TGTGCCAGCAGCCAAGGACCAGGGAACACTGAAGCTTTCTTT
abundance: medium-sized; j_gene: TRBJ1-2; v_gene: TRBV19; d_gene: -; CDR3aa: CASSITTEDYGYTF; CDR3nt: TGTGCCAGTAGTATAACGACAGAAGACTATGGCTACACCTTC
abundance: -; j_gene: TRBJ2-6; v_gene: TRBV29-1; d_gene: TRBD1; CDR3aa: CSVERQGAMNTEAF; CDR3nt: TGCAGCGTTGAGCGCCAGGGGGCAATGAACACTGAAGCTTTC